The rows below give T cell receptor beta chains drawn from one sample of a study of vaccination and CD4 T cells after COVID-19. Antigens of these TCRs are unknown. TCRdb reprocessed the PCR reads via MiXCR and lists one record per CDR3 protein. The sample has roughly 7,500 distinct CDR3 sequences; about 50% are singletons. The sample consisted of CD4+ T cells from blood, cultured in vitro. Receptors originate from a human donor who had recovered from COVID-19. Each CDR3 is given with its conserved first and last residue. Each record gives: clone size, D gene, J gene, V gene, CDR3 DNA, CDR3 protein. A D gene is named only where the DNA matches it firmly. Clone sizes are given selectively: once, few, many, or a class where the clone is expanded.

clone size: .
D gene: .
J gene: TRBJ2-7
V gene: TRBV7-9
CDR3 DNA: TGTGCCAGCAGCTTAGCCGGGGGAGGTTACGAGCAGTACTTC
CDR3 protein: CASSLAGGGYEQYF

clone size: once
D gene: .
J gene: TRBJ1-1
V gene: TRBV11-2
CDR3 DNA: TGTGCCAGCAGCCGCCAGATCCAGGGTCGCACTGAAGCTTTCTTT
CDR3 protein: CASSRQIQGRTEAFF

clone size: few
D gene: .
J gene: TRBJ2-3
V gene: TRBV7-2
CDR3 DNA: TGTGCCAGCAGCTCAACTTTACTTGAGTTGAATACGCAGTATTTT
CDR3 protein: CASSSTLLELNTQYF

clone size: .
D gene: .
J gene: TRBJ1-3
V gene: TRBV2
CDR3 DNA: TGTGCCAGCAGTGTGCGCCTATCTTCTGGAAACACCATATATTTT
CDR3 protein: CASSVRLSSGNTIYF

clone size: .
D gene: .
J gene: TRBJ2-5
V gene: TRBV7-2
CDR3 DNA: TGTGCCAGCAGCGTCGGAAGAGGAGAGACCCAGTACTTC
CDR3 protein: CASSVGRGETQYF

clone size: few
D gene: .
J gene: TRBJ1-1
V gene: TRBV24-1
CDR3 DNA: TGTGCCACCCATGACGGGAACACTGAAGCTTTCTTT
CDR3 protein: CATHDGNTEAFF

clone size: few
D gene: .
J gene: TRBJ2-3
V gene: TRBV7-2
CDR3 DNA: TGTGCCAGCAAGGAGGGGAGTAGCACAGATACGCAGTATTTT
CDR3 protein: CASKEGSSTDTQYF

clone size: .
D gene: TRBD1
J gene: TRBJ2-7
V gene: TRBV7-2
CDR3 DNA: TGTGCCAGCAGCCAAACAGGGGGCTCCTACGAGCAGTACTTC
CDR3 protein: CASSQTGGSYEQYF

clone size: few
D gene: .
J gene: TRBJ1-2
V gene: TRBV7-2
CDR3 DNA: TGTGCCAGCAGCTTACAATTAGTAGGACAGCAGAACTATGGCTACACCTTC
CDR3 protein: CASSLQLVGQQNYGYTF

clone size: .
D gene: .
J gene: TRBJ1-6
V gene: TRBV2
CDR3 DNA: TGTGCCAGCAGTGGACAAGGCTCCTATAATTCACCCCTCCACTTT
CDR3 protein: CASSGQGSYNSPLHF

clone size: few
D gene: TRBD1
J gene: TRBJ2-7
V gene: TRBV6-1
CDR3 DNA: TGTGCCAGCAGTGACCCCCCGCGACAGGGATACGAGCAGTACTTC
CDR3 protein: CASSDPPRQGYEQYF

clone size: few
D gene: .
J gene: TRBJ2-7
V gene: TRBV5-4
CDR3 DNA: TGTGCCAGCAGCTCGCCCTACGAGCAGTACTTC
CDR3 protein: CASSSPYEQYF

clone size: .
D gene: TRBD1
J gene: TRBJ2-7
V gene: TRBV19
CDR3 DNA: TGTGCCAGTAGCTCCCGGACAGGGGGATACTACGAGCAGTACTTC
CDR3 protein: CASSSRTGGYYEQYF

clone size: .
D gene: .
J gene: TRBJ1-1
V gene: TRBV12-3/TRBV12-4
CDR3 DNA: TGTGCCAGCAGCCCCGGCCGGTGGAACACTGAAGCTTTCTTT
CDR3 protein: CASSPGRWNTEAFF

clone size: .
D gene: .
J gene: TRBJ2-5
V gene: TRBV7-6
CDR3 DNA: TGTGCCAGCAGCTTACAGGGAAGTAAGGGAGAGACCCAGTACTTC
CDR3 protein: CASSLQGSKGETQYF

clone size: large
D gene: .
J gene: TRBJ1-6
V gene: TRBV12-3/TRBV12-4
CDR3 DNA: TGTGCCAGCAGCCGCGTTTTCAAGGGCTCCTATAATTCACCCCTCCACTTT
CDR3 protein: CASSRVFKGSYNSPLHF

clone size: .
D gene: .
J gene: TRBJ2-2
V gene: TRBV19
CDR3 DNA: TGTGCCAGTAGTCCATCGACAGGTAAGTTTCCGAACACCGGGGAGCTGTTTTTT
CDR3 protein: CASSPSTGKFPNTGELFF

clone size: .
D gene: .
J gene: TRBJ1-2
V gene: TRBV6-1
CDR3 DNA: TGTGCCAGTTGGGGTTTCGCTAACTATGGCTACACCTTC
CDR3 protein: CASWGFANYGYTF

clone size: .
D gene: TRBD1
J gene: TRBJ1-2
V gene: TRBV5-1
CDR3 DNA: TGCGCCAGCAGCTTGGCCCAGGGGGCCGGGGACCTCTATGGCTACACCTTC
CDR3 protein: CASSLAQGAGDLYGYTF

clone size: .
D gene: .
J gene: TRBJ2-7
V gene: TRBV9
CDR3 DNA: TGTGCCAGCACCTGCCCAAGTGGGCAGTACTTC
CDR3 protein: CASTCPSGQYF

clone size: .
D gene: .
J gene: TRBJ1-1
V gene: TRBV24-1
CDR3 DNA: TGTGCCACGGGGCCACGAACGAACACTGAAGCTTTCTTT
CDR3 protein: CATGPRTNTEAFF

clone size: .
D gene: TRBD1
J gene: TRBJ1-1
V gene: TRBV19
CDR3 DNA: TGTGCCAGCTCTACCGGGACAGGGTTGGGGACTGAAGCTTTCTTT
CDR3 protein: CASSTGTGLGTEAFF

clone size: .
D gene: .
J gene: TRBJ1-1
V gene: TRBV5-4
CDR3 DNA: TGTGCCAGCAGCCTAGGACACACTGAAGCTTTCTTT
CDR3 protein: CASSLGHTEAFF

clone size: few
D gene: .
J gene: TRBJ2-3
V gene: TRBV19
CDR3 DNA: TGTGCCAGTAGTATCGAGGGTAAAGATTCAGATACGCAGTATTTT
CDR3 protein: CASSIEGKDSDTQYF

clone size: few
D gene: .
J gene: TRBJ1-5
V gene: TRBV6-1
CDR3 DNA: TGTGCCAGCAGTGACGGGGGGGCGAATCAGCCCCAGCATTTT
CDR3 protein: CASSDGGANQPQHF

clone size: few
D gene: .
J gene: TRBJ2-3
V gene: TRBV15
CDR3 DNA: TGTGCCACCAGCAGTCAAGGAACAATTAGCACAGATACGCAGTATTTT
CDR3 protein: CATSSQGTISTDTQYF

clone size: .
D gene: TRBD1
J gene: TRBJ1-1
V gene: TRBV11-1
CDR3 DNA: TGTGCCAGCAGCCTAATAACAGGGGCAACTGAAGCTTTCTTT
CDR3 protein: CASSLITGATEAFF

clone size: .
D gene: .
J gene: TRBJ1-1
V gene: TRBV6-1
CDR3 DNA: TGTGCCAGCACCCGAAGGGGGGAGTCTGAAGCTTTCTTT
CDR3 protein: CASTRRGESEAFF

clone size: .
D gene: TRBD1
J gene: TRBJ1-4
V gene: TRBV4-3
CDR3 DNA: TGCGCCAGCAGCCAAGATAACAGGGGGAATGAAAAACTGTTTTTT
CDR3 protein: CASSQDNRGNEKLFF

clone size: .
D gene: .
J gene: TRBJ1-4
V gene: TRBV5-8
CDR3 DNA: TGTGCCAGCAGCTTGAAGGGGAGTGAAAAACTGTTTTTT
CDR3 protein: CASSLKGSEKLFF

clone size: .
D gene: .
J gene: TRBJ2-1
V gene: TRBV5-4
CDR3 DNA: TGTGCCAGCGGCGTAGGGGGTGCATATTTAGGTGAGCAGTTCTTC
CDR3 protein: CASGVGGAYLGEQFF

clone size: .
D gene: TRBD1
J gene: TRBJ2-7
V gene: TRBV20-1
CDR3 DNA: TGCAGTGCCAGGGGACAGGGGTTTTTTCGCGAGCAGTACTTC
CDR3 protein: CSARGQGFFREQYF

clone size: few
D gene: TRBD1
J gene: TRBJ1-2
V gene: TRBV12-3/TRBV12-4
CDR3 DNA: TGTGCCAGCAGCGACGCGACAGGGAACGGTGGCTACACCTTC
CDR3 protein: CASSDATGNGGYTF

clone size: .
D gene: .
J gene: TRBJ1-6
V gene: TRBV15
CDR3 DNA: TGTGCCACCAGCAGAGATAGGGGCCCTTTGGGGCTCTATAATTCACCCCTCCACTTT
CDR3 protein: CATSRDRGPLGLYNSPLHF

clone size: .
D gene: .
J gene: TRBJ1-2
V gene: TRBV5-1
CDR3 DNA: TGCGCCAGCAGCCAAAACCCGGCTACTCATGGCTACACCTTC
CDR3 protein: CASSQNPATHGYTF

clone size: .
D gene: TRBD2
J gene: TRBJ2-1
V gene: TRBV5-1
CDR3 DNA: TGCGCCAGCAGCTTGCAACTAGCGGGAGTGAAGAATGAGCAGTTCTTC
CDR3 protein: CASSLQLAGVKNEQFF

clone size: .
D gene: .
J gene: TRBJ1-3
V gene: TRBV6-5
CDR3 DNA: TGTGCCAGCAGTTACTCCCCGACAGGCCTCTCTGGAAACACCATATATTTT
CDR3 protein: CASSYSPTGLSGNTIYF

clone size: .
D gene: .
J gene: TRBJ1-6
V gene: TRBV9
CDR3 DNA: TGTGCCAGCAGACAAGACATCTCCTATAATTCACCCCTCCACTTT
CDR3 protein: CASRQDISYNSPLHF

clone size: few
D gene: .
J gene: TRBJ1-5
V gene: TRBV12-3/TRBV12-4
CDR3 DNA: TGTGCCAGCAGACCCTTGGGGTTAGGCAATCAGCCCCAGCATTTT
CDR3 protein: CASRPLGLGNQPQHF

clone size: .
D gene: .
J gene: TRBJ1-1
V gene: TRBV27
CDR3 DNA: TGTGCCAGCAGTTTAAGACGGGTTAGCATGAACACTGAAGCTTTCTTT
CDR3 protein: CASSLRRVSMNTEAFF

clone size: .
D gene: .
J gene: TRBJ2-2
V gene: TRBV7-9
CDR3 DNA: TGTGCCACCCTGGGCGGCACCGGGGAGCTGTTTTTT
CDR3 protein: CATLGGTGELFF

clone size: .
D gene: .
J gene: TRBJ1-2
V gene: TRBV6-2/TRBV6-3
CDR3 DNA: TGTGCCAGCAGTTCCGACAGGATGTATGGCTACACCTTC
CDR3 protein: CASSSDRMYGYTF

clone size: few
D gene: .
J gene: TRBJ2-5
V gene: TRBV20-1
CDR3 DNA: TGCAGTGCTTTTAGGCAGGGCGAGACCCAGTACTTC
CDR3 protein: CSAFRQGETQYF

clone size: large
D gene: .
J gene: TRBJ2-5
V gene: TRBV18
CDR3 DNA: TGTGCCAGCTCACCGGGAACAGAAGAGACCCAGTACTTC
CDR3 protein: CASSPGTEETQYF

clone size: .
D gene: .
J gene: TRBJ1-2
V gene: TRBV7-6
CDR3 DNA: TGTGCCAGCAGCTTTTACGGCTATGGCTACACCTTC
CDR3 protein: CASSFYGYGYTF

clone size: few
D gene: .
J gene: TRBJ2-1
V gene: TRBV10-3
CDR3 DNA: TGTGCCATCAGTTTAGCGGATTCCTACAATGAGCAGTTCTTC
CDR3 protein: CAISLADSYNEQFF

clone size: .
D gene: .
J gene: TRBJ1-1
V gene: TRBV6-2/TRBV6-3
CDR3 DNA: TGTGCCAGCAGCCCGAGGGTATCGTCTACTGAAGCTTTCTTT
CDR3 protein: CASSPRVSSTEAFF

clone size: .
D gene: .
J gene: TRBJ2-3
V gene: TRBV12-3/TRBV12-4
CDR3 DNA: TGTGCCAGCAGTTTGGCAGATACGCAGTATTTT
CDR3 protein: CASSLADTQYF

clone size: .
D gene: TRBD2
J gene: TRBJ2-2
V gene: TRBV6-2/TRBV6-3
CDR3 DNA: TGTGCCAGCAGGGGAGCGGGATCCACCGGGGAGCTGTTTTTT
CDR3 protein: CASRGAGSTGELFF

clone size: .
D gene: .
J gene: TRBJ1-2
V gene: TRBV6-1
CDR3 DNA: TGTGCCAGCACTCCTGCGGGGAGGGAGGGGGGCTACACCTTC
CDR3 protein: CASTPAGREGGYTF

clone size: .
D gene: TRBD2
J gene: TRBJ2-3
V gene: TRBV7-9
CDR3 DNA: TGTGCCAGCAGCCAATCCGGACTAGTCGGGTCAGATACGCAGTATTTT
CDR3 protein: CASSQSGLVGSDTQYF

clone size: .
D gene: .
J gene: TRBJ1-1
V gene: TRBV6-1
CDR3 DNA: TGTGCCAGCAACCCCGCGGGGGGAACTGAAGCTTTCTTT
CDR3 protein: CASNPAGGTEAFF